This is a list of T cell receptor beta chains from one sample in a study of Ad26.COV2.S vaccination and SARS-CoV-2 variants. The assay was immunoSEQ multiplex PCR, and TCRdb's table has in-frame clones only and misses some. This sample has 380,000 or so clones, with 83% found just once. The sample consisted of peripheral blood, taken in a trial of Ad26.COV2.S vaccine versus placebo. These receptors originate from a person aged 18-60 years who received the Ad26.COV2.S COVID-19 vaccine or a placebo. Each CDR3 is given with its conserved first and last residue. D genes are given only for firm matches. Clone sizes are given selectively: once, few, many, or a class where the clone is expanded.

TRBV4-3	.	TRBJ2-4	.	TGCGCCAGCAGCCAAGGAGGGATAAACATTCAGTACTTC	CASSQGGINIQYF
TRBV27	.	TRBJ1-6	.	TGTGCCAGCAGTTTATCAGGTGGGGGTTCCTCACCCCTCCACTTT	CASSLSGGGSSPLHF
TRBV5-1	few	TRBJ1-1	.	TGCGCCAGCAGCGTGGGGGCCAGAAGCACTGAAGCTTTCTTT	CASSVGARSTEAFF
TRBV14	.	TRBJ2-2	.	TGTGCCAGCAGTCCAGCAAGAGGAAACACCGGGGAGCTGTTTTTT	CASSPARGNTGELFF
TRBV7-8	.	TRBJ2-3	TRBD2	TGTGCCAGCAGCTTAGCTAGCGGGGGGTCGAATACGCAGTATTTT	CASSLASGGSNTQYF
TRBV11-3	.	TRBJ2-3	.	TGTGCCAGCAGCCCGCTTAGGGCCACAGATACGCAGTATTTT	CASSPLRATDTQYF
TRBV28	.	TRBJ2-7	.	TGTGCCAGCAGTTTACAGTCAGGGTCCTACGAGCAGTACTTC	CASSLQSGSYEQYF
TRBV2	.	TRBJ1-1	TRBD1	TGTGCCAGCACTTCACAGGGGGCATGGGACACTGAAGCTTTCTTT	CASTSQGAWDTEAFF
TRBV13	.	TRBJ1-6	.	TGTGCCAGCAGACCAGCCGGAGGATCCTATAATTCACCCCTCCACTTT	CASRPAGGSYNSPLHF
TRBV3-1/TRBV3-2	.	TRBJ2-7	.	TGTGCCAGCAGCCAAGATTATGGGAGTGGAGAGTACTTC	CASSQDYGSGEYF
TRBV6-5	.	TRBJ1-1	TRBD1	TGTGCCAGCAGCTACAGGGGAGTCACTGAAGCTTTCTTT	CASSYRGVTEAFF
TRBV19	.	TRBJ1-4	TRBD1	TGTGCCAGTAGTAAGGGGACAGGGAATGAAAAACTGTTTTTT	CASSKGTGNEKLFF
TRBV2	few	TRBJ1-1	.	TGTGCCAGCAGTGAAGCGCCAGGCTCACCTGAAGCTTTCTTT	CASSEAPGSPEAFF
TRBV4-1	.	TRBJ2-1	TRBD2	TGCGCCAGCAGCTCCCGACTAGCGGGAGGTCACAATGAGCAGTTCTTC	CASSSRLAGGHNEQFF
TRBV6-6	.	TRBJ2-6	.	TGTGCCAGCAGCCCAACCCCAGGGGCCGGGGCCAACGTCCTGACTTTC	CASSPTPGAGANVLTF
TRBV2	.	TRBJ2-7	.	TGTGCCAGCAGTAAGAACGGGGTTAAGCAGTACTTC	CASSKNGVKQYF
TRBV10-1	.	TRBJ2-7	TRBD1	TGCGCCAGCAGTGAGGGGGGGACAGGCTCCTACGAGCAGTACTTC	CASSEGGTGSYEQYF
TRBV9	.	TRBJ1-1	.	TGTGCCAGCAGCGTACGTGGCGAGAACACTGAAGCTTTCTTT	CASSVRGENTEAFF
TRBV7-6	.	TRBJ1-2	TRBD1	TGTGCCAGCAGCGCTGATGGACAGGGGGCCCAAGGCTACACCTTC	CASSADGQGAQGYTF
TRBV12-3/TRBV12-4	.	TRBJ2-3	.	TGTGCCACCACCCCAGGCACAGATACGCAGTATTTT	CATTPGTDTQYF
TRBV28	many	TRBJ1-5	.	TGTGCCTTGGGACGGCAGTTACATAGCAATCAGCCCCAGCATTTT	CALGRQLHSNQPQHF
TRBV9	.	TRBJ2-7	.	TGTGCCAGCAGCGAGGGGGTCGCAAGGACCAACGAGCAGTACTTC	CASSEGVARTNEQYF
TRBV18	.	TRBJ1-3	.	TGTGCCAGCTCAAGGGGGTCTGGAAACACCATATATTTT	CASSRGSGNTIYF
TRBV9	.	TRBJ1-3	.	TGTGCCAGCAGCCCAGGGACCGCGCACACCATATATTTT	CASSPGTAHTIYF
TRBV4-2	.	TRBJ2-1	TRBD2	TGTGCCAGCAGCCAAGTTCTAGCGGCGGGCAATGAGCAGTTCTTC	CASSQVLAAGNEQFF
TRBV5-6	.	TRBJ2-2	TRBD1	TGTGCCAGCAGCTTCGTTGACAGGGGGACCGGGGAGCTGTTTTTT	CASSFVDRGTGELFF
TRBV7-9	few	TRBJ1-1	.	TGTGCCAGCAGCTTAGTAGCAGGGATGAACACTGAAGCTTTCTTT	CASSLVAGMNTEAFF
TRBV29-1	.	TRBJ2-2	.	TGCAGCGTTGAAGTTGCCAGGGCGGCCGGGGAGCTGTTTTTT	CSVEVARAAGELFF
TRBV29-1	.	TRBJ2-3	.	TGCAGCTCTAGAATGTTTAGCACAGATACGCAGTATTTT	CSSRMFSTDTQYF
TRBV4-2	.	TRBJ1-2	.	TGTGCCAGCAGCCAAAGGAGAAGAGGGCTGACTTATGGCTACACCTTC	CASSQRRRGLTYGYTF
TRBV19	.	TRBJ1-2	TRBD1	TGTGCCAGTAGTAGCGTAGACAGGGGGCTGATTAACTATGGCTACACCTTC	CASSSVDRGLINYGYTF
TRBV19	.	TRBJ1-5	.	TGTGCCAGTAGTGCGGACGGAGGTAGCAATCAGCCCCAGCATTTT	CASSADGGSNQPQHF
TRBV15	few	TRBJ2-5	TRBD2	TGTGCCACCAGCAGAGAAACAGCGGGAGAAGAGACCCAGTACTTC	CATSRETAGEETQYF
TRBV6-5	.	TRBJ1-6	TRBD1	TGTGCCAGCAGTTCCATGACAGGGATGAATTCACCCCTCCACTTT	CASSSMTGMNSPLHF
TRBV6-5	.	TRBJ2-5	.	TGTGCCAGCAGTTACCGATCCGGCGGGGAGACCCAGTACTTC	CASSYRSGGETQYF
TRBV6-2/TRBV6-3	once	TRBJ1-2	.	TGTGCCAGCAGCAGGACAGCCTACTATGGCTACACCTTC	CASSRTAYYGYTF
TRBV6-5	.	TRBJ2-2	.	TGTGCCAGCAGCTCCAGTCGGGCCGGGGAGCTGTTTTTT	CASSSSRAGELFF
TRBV5-1	.	TRBJ1-1	TRBD1	TGCGCCAGCCACAGGGGGCGAAACACTGAAGCTTTCTTT	CASHRGRNTEAFF
TRBV2	.	TRBJ2-7	.	TGTGCCAGCTGTTGGGACCTCTACGAGCAGTACTTC	CASCWDLYEQYF
TRBV14	.	TRBJ1-1	.	TGTGCCAGCAGCCGCCTCAGAGGGGACATGAACACTGAAACTTTCTTT	CASSRLRGDMNTETFF
TRBV4-2	.	TRBJ2-5	.	TGTGCCAGCAGCCATGAGCCAGAGACCCAGTACTTC	CASSHEPETQYF
TRBV5-1	.	TRBJ1-2	.	TGCGCCAGCAGAGGTACAGGGATCAGGGAAAGAGGCTACACCTTC	CASRGTGIRERGYTF
TRBV11-3	.	TRBJ2-3	TRBD2	TGTGCCAGCAGCCCCCTAGCGGGAGGGGATACGCAGTATTTT	CASSPLAGGDTQYF
TRBV6-5	few	TRBJ1-1	.	TGTGCCAGCAGTTACGTGGTAAACACTGAAGCTTTCTTT	CASSYVVNTEAFF
TRBV10-1	.	TRBJ2-5	.	TGCGCCAGCAGTGAAGGGGACCCCCGCCAGGAGACCCAGTACTTC	CASSEGDPRQETQYF
TRBV6-5	.	TRBJ1-4	.	TGTGCCAGCAGTTACTCGACGGGGGGGGAAAAACTGTTTTTT	CASSYSTGGEKLFF
TRBV6-2/TRBV6-3	many	TRBJ1-2	.	TGTGCCAGCAGTTACCCTCAGTCGGGCTACACCTTC	CASSYPQSGYTF
TRBV5-8	.	TRBJ2-1	.	TGTGCCAGCAGCTTGGAAGGCAGGCGGCTTAATGAGCAGTTCTTC	CASSLEGRRLNEQFF
TRBV12-3/TRBV12-4	.	TRBJ1-1	.	TGTGCCAGCAGTCGAGTCACTGAAGCTTTCTTT	CASSRVTEAFF
TRBV5-4	.	TRBJ1-6	TRBD1	TGTGCCAGCAACCCCGACAGGGCTAATTCACCCCTCCACTTT	CASNPDRANSPLHF
TRBV23-1	.	TRBJ1-5	TRBD1	TGCGCCAGCAGTCAATCGGACAGGGGTAAGTATCAGCCCCAGCATTTT	CASSQSDRGKYQPQHF
TRBV7-2	.	TRBJ2-5	TRBD2	TGTGCCAGCAGCTTAGGTAGCGGGGCGCCAGAGACCCAGTACTTC	CASSLGSGAPETQYF
TRBV5-4	once	TRBJ1-2	.	TGTGCCAGCAGCTTCCGGGGAGGGAACTATGGCTACACCTTC	CASSFRGGNYGYTF